This T cell receptor beta chain was identified in a study of cytomegalovirus exposure and HLA in healthy donors (TCRdb year 2017). Describing the broader study: An earlier analysis of several hundred of the donors reported 276 Gb of sequence data and 95 million to 130 million unique TCR beta sequences obtained from roughly 170 million T cells. An early release that covered about 600 HLA-typed donors contained approximately 300 gigabases of sequencing data and some 87 million unique TCR sequences. Among the approximately 430 genotyped donors, around 79% belonged to the genetic ancestry cluster associated with self-reported Caucasian donors. The study was designed to test whether signatures of past pathogen exposure could be identified by cataloging public T cell receptors. The study profiled the T cell repertoires of hundreds of subjects by immunosequencing and related them to cytomegalovirus serostatus. Besides the first cohort of more than 650 subjects, a separate validation cohort made up of 120 different subjects was used. To predict cytomegalovirus infection status, the study brought together high-throughput TCR immunosequencing, statistical association of individual TCRs with disease status, and machine learning. To study patterns of TCR occurrence, a later analysis re-analyzed previously published TCR beta repertoires from 700 or so donors and added high-resolution HLA genotyping. Rather than using new phenotypic data, the later analysis identified candidate immune exposures from TCR beta sequences and from how often those sequences occurred across donors. An earlier analysis of some 500 of the donors applied high-throughput TCR beta sequencing to assess whether each TCR beta V gene segment acted as functional or pseudogenic. Alongside the repertoire data, information on donor age, sex, ethnicity and CMV serostatus was compiled. Genome-wide SNP genotypes for about 60% of the roughly 670 donors were used in a later genetic analysis, which treated that subset as a discovery cohort. All discovery cohort repertoires had been generated on a single sequencing platform. Both class I and class II loci were covered by HLA typing, at four-digit resolution. Typing coverage varied by locus: about 629-640 donors for A, B, C, DRB1 and DQB1; under 550 for DQA1; more than 600 for DPA1; approximately 470 for DPB1. Because of strong linkage in the cohort, roughly five DR-DQ haplotypes were treated as single units for association and clustering. Among some 400 genotyped donors of the cohort, an average of approximately 240,000 unique TCR beta nucleotide sequences was sequenced per donor, of which about 18% were non-productive.

Its CDR3 holds 13 amino acids, cysteine through phenylalanine. Only the CDR3 part of the read is kept: 39 bases, read in frame from the first base. V gives up 6 bases and J gives up 0 bases, and the segment between their germline ends measures 8 bases. Via the germline V gene, CDR1 is MNHNS and CDR2 SASEGT. The library was built by means of the immunoSEQ multiplex PCR assay. A mixture of 60 forward primers for TCR Vbeta segments and 13 reverse primers for TCR Jbeta segments was used in the multiplex PCR. Amplification of the CDR3 region of rearranged TCR beta genes was performed with a multiplex PCR assay on genomic DNA. The amplified TCR beta libraries were sequenced on the Illumina HiSeq System as 87-base-pair reads. Per the source publication's procedure: In a later analysis, some 80 million unique TCR beta chains were counted across the approximately 640 repertoires, and around 11 million of these chains were shared by at least two donors. Raw reads were error-corrected and collapsed into unique sequences by a nearest-neighbor algorithm in which closely related sequences were merged to remove PCR and sequencing errors. To assign V, D and J gene segments, CDR3 sequences were aligned to IMGT reference sequences. For a sequence to be retained, at least a six-nucleotide match to both a V gene segment and a J gene segment was required. A rearrangement counted as productive if the CDR3 had no stop codons and remained in frame with V and J, and every other rearrangement counted as non-productive. CDR3 was defined by IMGT convention, running from the second conserved V-encoded cysteine to the conserved J-encoded phenylalanine. The earlier analysis of about 530 of the donors excluded any sequence lacking an unambiguous match to a single V gene segment. In an earlier analysis of roughly 600 of the donors, a V segment was called functional when productive rearrangements were above 56.7%, and segregating when the standard deviation between donors exceeded 5%. A statistical classification framework was built for diagnosing cytomegalovirus status from the catalog of TCR beta chain sequences. A later analysis assigned V and J genes by comparing TCR nucleotide sequences with IMGT/GENE-DB human TR gene sequences. Using the TCRdist pipeline, a later analysis assigned CDR3 sequences along with most-parsimonious VDJ recombination scenarios. In a later analysis, every TCR beta chain was defined by the combination of its CDR3 amino acid sequence and its V-gene family, and reads without a unique V-gene family were dropped. To address suspected cross-contamination and a sequencing artifact, a later analysis removed 592 highly shared, low-generation-probability nucleotide sequences. For each public chain, a later analysis derived a clonal expansion index from normalized ranks of inferred template counts within each repertoire. A later analysis computed generation probabilities with a VDJ recombination model fitted to out-of-frame rearrangements, and checked the results against IGoR. In a later analysis, hypergeometric tests were used to score TCR-TCR, TCR-HLA and TCR-CMV co-occurrence, with a repertoire-size bias correction applied to TCR pairs. False discovery rates were estimated in a later analysis by permuting HLA or CMV assignments 20 times. In a later analysis, co-occurring TCRs were grouped with DBSCAN, and TCRdist sequence similarity was added when clustering was performed within HLA-allele-positive subsets. Repertoires with fewer than 30,000 or more than 120,000 public chains were left out of co-occurrence clustering, as were about 5 repertoires with anomalous nucleotide sharing. TCRdb stores this immuneACCESS table with in-frame sequences only. Part of the clones is absent; in the studies checked, under half of the shortfall reflects unresolved V genes, and no reason is known for the rest. Clone size and the V and J calls come from that table; the DNA yielded D and trimming. This sample comprises about 50,000 clones, around three quarters of them detected only once. The ten largest clones add up to 8.1% of the sample.

The cohort was made up of hundreds of healthy bone marrow donors. Cohort members were all nominally healthy when sampled, although unrecorded immune exposures were likely present. The donor was CMV seropositive and was included in the group of 300 or so seropositive cohort members. Every donor gave a peripheral blood sample, and the peripheral blood mononuclear cells from that sample were used for TCR beta sequencing. The Qiagen DNeasy Blood Extraction Kit was used to extract genomic DNA from the blood cell samples. Comment on this clone: This receptor's antigen is unknown. Qualities for individual bases were not recorded, and no much larger clone is one base off.

Beyond this particular receptor, the publication reports: According to a later analysis, most CMV-associated TCR beta chains appeared to be HLA-restricted, and the HLA associations seemed to be driven largely by CMV exposure. For the cohort, immune exposure information was limited to CMV serostatus. Because HLA typing was missing for some donors at each locus, association tests included only the typed subset. An earlier analysis of approximately 600 of the donors showed that most TCR beta V segments appeared in productive rearrangements either about 87% or about 30% of the time, which broadly matched IMGT annotations. In a later analysis, HLA-associated TCR beta chains were found to be more clonally expanded and to have lower generation probabilities than equally common non-associated chains. Most TCR sequences were observed very rarely across donors, whereas some public TCRs were present in many individuals. The classifier was reported to diagnose cytomegalovirus status with high specificity and sensitivity in both the original and validation cohorts. In the study, 150 to 200 TCR beta chains were listed as associated with cytomegalovirus. The presence/absence analyses assumed that sequencing depth was roughly uniform across donors, and that assumption may not be true. A later analysis associated about 18,000 TCR beta sequences with specific HLA alleles at a false discovery rate of 0.05. Linkage disequilibrium might explain the correlated functional status among segregating V segments, but an unknown experimental factor could not be ruled out. In a later genetic analysis, a missense DCLRE1C variant was associated with V-gene and J-gene trimming of TCR beta chains, and the association was replicated in an independent cohort. Three of the identified cytomegalovirus-associated TCR beta chains were confirmed in vitro to be specific for cytomegalovirus antigens. A cluster of highly shared sequence variants was judged likely to represent a technical artifact of the sequencing pipeline. The 87-base-pair reads could not distinguish some IMGT-functional V segments, including TRBV6-2 and TRBV6-3, so those segments were excluded. A further reported finding was that TCR beta sequences accurately predicted the HLA-A and HLA-B alleles for most subjects in the first cohort. In a later analysis, several top co-occurrence clusters were reported to appear linked to parvovirus B19, influenza, CMV and Epstein-Barr virus. Compared with the approximately 700-donor mean, donors in an Asian-associated ancestry cluster had fewer N-insertions in productive TCRs, according to a later genetic analysis. When HLA alleles, especially DR and DQ, strongly co-occurred, TCR associations were difficult to assign to individual alleles. The authors suggested that the approach could potentially be generalized to other disease states and immunological phenotypes. A later analysis found that TCR association rates varied across HLA loci, with DRB1 alleles showing the most associated TCRs and HLA-C alleles the fewest. In this cohort, only TCR beta chains were sequenced, and detectable features were limited by the absence of alpha or paired-chain data. Roughly 17 rarely observed V segments, including chromosome 9 orphons, were excluded from the earlier analysis of some 590 of the donors because counts were too low.

Specimen: PBMCs. The sequence is built from TRBV6-1 and TRBJ1-1, and possibly TRBD1, on 5 matching bases. This clonotype was sampled from a young man in good health and CMV-seropositive. The CDR3 has the sequence CASRRQLNTEAFF. The nucleotides are TGTGCCAGCAGACGACAGTTGAACACTGAAGCTTTCTTT.